These 27 T cell receptor beta chains were all obtained from the same sample, sequenced in a study of beta chain features in type 1 diabetes. No antigen is known for these receptors. Every isolated RNA sample was fully reverse transcribed, so sequencing captured expressed TCRB transcripts. Produced via immunoSEQ multiplex PCR; TCRdb's table is partial and in-frame only. This sample has fewer than 110,000 clones, with 25% to 30% found just once. Study results and caveats: Moderately but significantly shorter TCRB CDR3s were found in Type 1 diabetes patients in all four CD4+ subsets.

Sequencing was done on a sample of central memory CD4+ T cells from blood. These receptors originate from a woman between 18 and 29 years old with type 1 diabetes.

This clone showed up just a few times. The DNA for the CDR3 is TGCGCCAGCAGCATCCAGGGTTACCGGGGCACAGATACGCAGTATTTT. The encoded protein is CASSIQGYRGTDTQYF. This rearrangement joins TRBV5-1 to TRBJ2-3; possible D gene TRBD1, 5 bases. With 4 bases removed from V and 1 base from J, the gap between germline ends came to 16 bases. The CDR3 length is 16 residues. Looked up from germline, CDR1 is SGHRS and CDR2 is YFSETQ.

The chain joins TRBV6-1 to TRBJ2-1; 10 bases are a match to TRBD2. The CDR3 is 15 amino acids. Per germline, CDR1 MNHNS and CDR2 SASEGT. The V and J ends lost 6 bases and 0 bases, in that order; junction bases with no gene match: 2. The CDR3 loop reads CASRPSGSSYNEQFF. DNA for the CDR3: TGTGCCAGCAGACCTAGCGGGAGCTCCTACAATGAGCAGTTCTTC.

The rearrangement links TRBV7-8 to TRBJ1-4; no definite D call. Germline values: CDR1 SGHVS, CDR2 FQNEAQ. Trimming removed 2 bases from V and 2 bases from J, with 15 bases in between. This CDR3 spans 17 amino acids. This chain's CDR3 is CASSLRGLGRTNEKLFF. Here the CDR3 DNA reads TGTGCCAGCAGCTTACGAGGTCTGGGGAGGACTAATGAAAAACTGTTTTTT.

This clone was recorded a few times. The V gene is TRBV5-4, the J gene TRBJ2-6; D is undetermined. The CDR3 loop spans 17 amino acids. Between the trimmed V and J ends, which lost 0 bases and 0 bases, there was a span of 10 bases. The germline CDR1 and CDR2 sequences are SGHNT and YYREEE (reference sequence). CDR3 loop: CASSLALTGSGANVLTF. The CDR3 DNA is TGTGCCAGCAGCTTGGCCCTAACGGGCTCTGGGGCCAACGTCCTGACTTTC.

A few counts support this clone. The CDR3 protein is CASSTYRQDSYEQYF. The CDR3 nucleotides read TGTGCCAGCAGCACCTACCGACAGGACTCCTACGAGCAGTACTTC. The chain is built from TRBV11-2 and TRBJ2-7; perhaps TRBD1 as D (6 bases). CDR1 and CDR2 (germline): SGHAT, FQNNGV. CDR3 length equals 15 residues. V was trimmed by 5 bases and J by 0 bases, leaving 14 bases between them.

The gene calls are TRBV25-1 and TRBJ1-1; D not certain. In germline, CDR1 is MGHDK, CDR2 SYGVNS. The CDR3 is made up of 13 amino acids. The ends were cut back, 8 bases at V and 0 bases at J, with 10 bases in the middle. CDR3 coding DNA: TGTGCCAGCCAGATAAACATGAACACTGAAGCTTTCTTT. Translating it yields CASQINMNTEAFF.

The chain carries TRBV5-4 and TRBJ1-2, with D maybe TRBD1 (6 bases). Germline V gene data show CDR1 as SGHNT and CDR2 as YYREEE (reference sequence). This CDR3 comprises 15 residues. Trimming left V 0 bases short and J 6 bases short, with 15 bases between. As DNA, the CDR3 is TGTGCCAGCAGCTTGGGGGGGGGCCAGTATAATGGCTACACCTTC. Its translation: CASSLGGGQYNGYTF. The full variable domain, completed using reference TRBV5-4 and TRBJ1-2, is ETGVTQSPTHLIKTRGQQVTLRCSSQSGHNTVSWYQQALGQGPQFIFQYYREEENGRGNFPPRFSGLQFPNYSSELNVNALELDDSALYLCASSLGGGQYNGYTFGSGTRLTVV.

This clone was counted between two and nine times. CDR3 region: CASSDHRVNEKLFF. The CDR3 region has the DNA TGTGCCAGCAGTGACCACAGGGTGAATGAAAAACTGTTTTTT. The chain employs TRBV2 and TRBJ1-4; D might be TRBD1 (6 bases). From germline, CDR1 is SNHLY and CDR2 FYNNEI. The length of the CDR3 is 14 residues. The V end lost 3 bases, the J end lost 5 bases, and 10 bases lay between the germline ends.

This rearrangement joins TRBV2 to TRBJ2-3; TRBD1 is a possible D gene (6 bases). CDR3 length: 14 residues. CDR1 and CDR2 (germline): SNHLY, FYNNEI. V dropped 8 bases and J dropped 3 bases, with 15 bases sitting between them. CDR3 residues: CASSGTSTTDTQYF. In DNA, the CDR3 is TGTGCCAGCTCCGGGACAAGCACTACAGATACGCAGTATTTT.

This clone was counted between two and nine times. The V and J genes are TRBV30 and TRBJ2-5; D ambiguous. Per the germline V gene, CDR1 is GTSNPN and CDR2 is SVGIG (reference sequence). The CDR3 has 12 amino acids. With 1 base removed from V and 7 bases from J, the gap between germline ends came to 10 bases. As DNA, the CDR3 is TGTGCCTGGAGTGGGCGGCTGGGGACCCAGTACTTC. This gives the protein CAWSGRLGTQYF.

The chain employs TRBV5-1 and TRBJ1-4; D unclear. CDR1 is SGHRS, CDR2 YFSETQ, per germline. This CDR3 has 14 amino acids. Deletions cut 1 base from V and 0 bases from J, with 4 bases between. Written as DNA, the CDR3 is TGCGCCAGCAGCTTGACAACAACTAATGAAAAACTGTTTTTT. It is translated as CASSLTTTNEKLFF.

The gene calls are TRBV7-9 and TRBJ2-7; weak D call: TRBD1 (6 bases). This CDR3 has 12 residues. V was shortened by 6 bases and J by 4 bases, with 10 bases between the two germline ends. Germline V gene sequence: CDR1 SEHNR, CDR2 FQNEAQ (reference sequence). CDR3 amino acids: CASSSQGYEQYV. DNA for the CDR3: TGTGCCAGCAGTTCGCAGGGGTACGAGCAGTACGTC.

The chain joins TRBV5-4 to TRBJ2-3, with TRBD2 matching over 13 bases. V was clipped by 4 bases and J by 0 bases; unmatched bases: 8. Germline V gene sequence: CDR1 SGHNT, CDR2 YYREEE (reference sequence). The CDR3 is made up of 18 amino acids. Here the CDR3 DNA reads TGTGCCAGCAGCGAGGGACTAGCGGGATCCGCTAGCACAGATACGCAGTATTTT. This gives the protein CASSEGLAGSASTDTQYF.

V gene TRBV18 combines with J gene TRBJ2-1, with 8 bases aligning to TRBD1. The CDR3 contains 17 residues. Germline-derived CDR1 and CDR2 are KGHSH and LQKENI. V lost 4 bases to trimming and J lost 8 bases; unmatched junction nucleotides: 16. CDR3 DNA: TGTGCCAGCTCACTCACTACCGGGACAGGTAATCCCCATGAGCAGTTCTTC. It is translated as CASSLTTGTGNPHEQFF.

This clone was observed a handful of times. In DNA, the CDR3 is TGTGCCAGCAGAGGCACAGGGTCCGGCTACACCTTC. It yields the protein CASRGTGSGYTF. The rearrangement joins TRBV6-6 to TRBJ1-2; a weak D match, TRBD1 (6 bases). CDR3 length: 12 residues. Germline CDR1 MNHNY, CDR2 SVGAGI (reference sequence). Trimming pared 6 bases from V and 8 bases from J, leaving 13 bases between.

This clone was detected only a few times. The CDR3, as DNA: TGTGCCTGGAGTGGAATAGCGGGAGTAGATGGGGCCAACGTCCTGACTTTC. Translated, it gives CAWSGIAGVDGANVLTF. The V call is TRBV30, the J call TRBJ2-6; 9 bases are a match to TRBD2. Unmatched junction bases numbered 7, after V lost 1 base and J lost 3 bases. Germline V gene lookup returns CDR1 GTSNPN and CDR2 SVGIG (reference sequence). The CDR3 has 17 residues.

This rearrangement joins TRBV2 to TRBJ2-2; D might be TRBD1 (6 bases). V lost 5 bases, J lost 1 base, and 14 bases lay in between. In germline, CDR1 is SNHLY, CDR2 FYNNEI. This CDR3 has 16 residues. The CDR3 here is CASSTETGVNTGELFF. The CDR3 DNA reads TGTGCCAGCAGTACAGAGACAGGAGTGAACACCGGGGAGCTGTTTTTT.

This CDR3 reads CAISDQGNTEAFF. The CDR3, as DNA: TGTGCCATCAGTGACCAGGGTAACACTGAAGCTTTCTTT. The V gene is TRBV10-3, the J gene TRBJ1-1; a weak D match, TRBD1 (5 bases). Germline V lookup: CDR1 ENHRY, CDR2 SYGVKD. V was clipped by 3 bases and J by 2 bases, with 7 bases between them. This CDR3 is built from 13 residues.

The chain is built from TRBV7-2 and TRBJ2-5; tentatively, D is TRBD2 (6 bases). Trimming left V 1 base short and J 4 bases short, with 10 bases between. The CDR3 has 14 residues. Germline CDR1 reads SGHTA; CDR2 reads FQGNSA. The CDR3 region is CASSLGGAGETQYF. The CDR3, as DNA: TGTGCCAGCAGCTTAGGTGGAGCGGGAGAGACCCAGTACTTC.

The V call is TRBV28, the J call TRBJ1-2; TRBD1 matches at 9 bases. This CDR3 contains 14 residues. Looked up from germline, CDR1 is MDHEN and CDR2 is SYDVKM. Trimming at V came to 5 bases and at J to 5 bases, leaving 6 bases not matched to a gene. The CDR3 spells CASSPGTGPYGYTF. The CDR3 DNA sequence: TGTGCCAGCAGTCCCGGGACAGGGCCATATGGCTACACCTTC.

This clone was found many times. The rearrangement joins TRBV4-1 to TRBJ2-1, with unresolved D. The CDR3 is 17 residues long. Deletions cut 3 bases from V and 1 base from J, with 16 bases between. Germline V gene lookup returns CDR1 MGHRA and CDR2 YSYEKL. The DNA for the CDR3 is TGCGCCAGCAGCCACCCCCGATTTGTTAGATCCTACAATGAGCAGTTCTTC. This gives the protein CASSHPRFVRSYNEQFF.

The chain joins TRBV6-1 to TRBJ2-1, with D tentatively TRBD1 (5 bases). V lost 5 bases and J lost 8, with 13 bases in between. CDR3 length equals 13 residues. Germline V CDR1 and CDR2: MNHNS, SASEGT. CDR3 bases: TGTGCCAGCAGTCCCCAGGGTGGAGATGAGCAGTTCTTC. Translation: CASSPQGGDEQFF.

The chain carries TRBV5-4 and TRBJ1-4; perhaps TRBD1 as D (6 bases). CDR1 SGHNT and CDR2 YYREEE come from the germline V gene (reference sequence). The V gene lost 4 bases and the J gene lost 2 bases, with 15 bases spanning the gap. The CDR3 contains 16 residues. The CDR3 DNA is TGTGCCAGCAGCGGGACGGGGGGCGGCACTAATGAAAAACTGTTTTTT. Its protein is CASSGTGGGTNEKLFF.

The gene calls are TRBV9 and TRBJ1-2; D remains unclear. CDR3 length equals 15 residues. Per germline, CDR1 SGDLS and CDR2 YYNGEE. With 3 bases removed from V and 2 bases from J, the gap between germline ends came to 14 bases. CDR3 sequence: CASSGGGPPNYGYTF. The CDR3 DNA is TGTGCCAGCAGCGGCGGCGGTCCTCCCAACTATGGCTACACCTTC.

This chain uses TRBV5-4 with TRBJ2-5; 9 bases align to TRBD1. The CDR3 loop spans 17 amino acids. The germline V gene has CDR1 SGHNT and CDR2 YYREEE (reference sequence). Germline trimming cut 4 bases from V and 3 bases from J; bases unmatched to any gene: 13. The CDR3 loop is CASSPYRGQGIKETQYF. The CDR3 region has the DNA TGTGCCAGCAGCCCCTATCGCGGACAGGGGATAAAAGAGACCCAGTACTTC. The whole variable domain, remainder taken from reference TRBV5-4 and TRBJ2-5, is ETGVTQSPTHLIKTRGQQVTLRCSSQSGHNTVSWYQQALGQGPQFIFQYYREEENGRGNFPPRFSGLQFPNYSSELNVNALELDDSALYLCASSPYRGQGIKETQYFGPGTRLLVL.

There are a few counts of this clone. J is TRBJ2-7 and V is TRBV28; 7 bases agree with TRBD2. V was pared by 4 bases and J by 5 bases, with 8 bases of the junction left unmatched. The germline CDR1 and CDR2 sequences are MDHEN and SYDVKM. The CDR3 runs to 14 residues. The CDR3 loop reads CASSSTREGNEQYV. In nucleotides, the CDR3 is TGTGCCAGCAGTTCAACCAGGGAGGGGAACGAGCAGTACGTC.

This clone came up a few times. V usage is TRBV5-6 and J usage is TRBJ2-5; a weak D match, TRBD1 (6 bases). Trimming took off 2 bases at V and 5 bases at J, with 19 bases between the two ends. The CDR3 spans 16 residues. Germline V gene sequence: CDR1 SGHDT, CDR2 YYEEEE. The CDR3 protein is CASSFDGTNIPETQYF. In DNA, the CDR3 is TGTGCCAGCAGCTTCGATGGGACAAATATTCCGGAGACCCAGTACTTC.